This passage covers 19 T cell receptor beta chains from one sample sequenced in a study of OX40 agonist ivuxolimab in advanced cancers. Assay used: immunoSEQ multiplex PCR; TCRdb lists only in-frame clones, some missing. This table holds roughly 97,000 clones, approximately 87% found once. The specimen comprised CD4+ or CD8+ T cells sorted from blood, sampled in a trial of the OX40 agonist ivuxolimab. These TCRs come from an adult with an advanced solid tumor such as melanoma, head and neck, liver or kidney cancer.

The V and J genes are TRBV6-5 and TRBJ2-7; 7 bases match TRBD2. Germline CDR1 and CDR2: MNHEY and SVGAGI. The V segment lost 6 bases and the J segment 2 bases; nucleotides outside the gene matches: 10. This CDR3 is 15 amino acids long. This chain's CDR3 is CASRDPAGSAYEQYF. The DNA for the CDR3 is TGTGCCAGCAGAGATCCAGCGGGGTCCGCCTACGAGCAGTACTTC.

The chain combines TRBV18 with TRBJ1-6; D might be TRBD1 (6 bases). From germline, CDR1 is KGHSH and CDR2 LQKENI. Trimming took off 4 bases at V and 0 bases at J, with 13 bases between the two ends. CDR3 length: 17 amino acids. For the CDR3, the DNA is TGTGCCAGCTCACGGCACAGGGATAGCTCCTATAATTCACCCCTCCACTTT. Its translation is CASSRHRDSSYNSPLHF.

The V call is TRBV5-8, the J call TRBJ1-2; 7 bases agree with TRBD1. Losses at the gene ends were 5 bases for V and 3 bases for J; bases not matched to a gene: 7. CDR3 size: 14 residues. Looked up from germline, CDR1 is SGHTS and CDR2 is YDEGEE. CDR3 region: CASSSLGQYYGYTF. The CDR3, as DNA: TGTGCCAGCAGTTCTTTGGGACAGTACTATGGCTACACCTTC.

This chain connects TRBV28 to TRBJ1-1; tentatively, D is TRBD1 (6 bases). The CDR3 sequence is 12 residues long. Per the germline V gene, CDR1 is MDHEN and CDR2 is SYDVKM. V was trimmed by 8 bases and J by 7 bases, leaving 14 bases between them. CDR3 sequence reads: CASSWGAVEAFF. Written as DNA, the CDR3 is TGTGCCAGCTCGTGGGGGGCTGTTGAAGCTTTCTTT.

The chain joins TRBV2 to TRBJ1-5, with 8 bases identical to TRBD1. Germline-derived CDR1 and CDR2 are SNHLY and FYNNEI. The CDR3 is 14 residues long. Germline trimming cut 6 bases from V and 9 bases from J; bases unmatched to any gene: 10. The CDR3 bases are TGTGCCAGCAGGCTACAGGGGGATGCGAGGCCCCAGCATTTT. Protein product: CASRLQGDARPQHF.

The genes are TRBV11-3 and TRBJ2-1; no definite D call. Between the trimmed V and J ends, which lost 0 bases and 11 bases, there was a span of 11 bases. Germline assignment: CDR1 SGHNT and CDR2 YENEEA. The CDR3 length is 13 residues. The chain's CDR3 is CASSLDLASQQFF. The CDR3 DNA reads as TGTGCCAGCAGCTTAGATCTGGCATCCCAGCAGTTCTTC.

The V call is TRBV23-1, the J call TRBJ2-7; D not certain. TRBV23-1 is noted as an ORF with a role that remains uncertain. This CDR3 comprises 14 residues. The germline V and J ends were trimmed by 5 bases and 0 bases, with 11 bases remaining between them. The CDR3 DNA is TGCGCCAGCAGTTGTATGGGGTTCTCCTACGAGCAGTACTTC. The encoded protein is CASSCMGFSYEQYF.

The CDR3 protein is CASSIPGSNQPQHF. CDR3 coding DNA: TGTGCCAGTAGTATACCGGGCAGCAATCAGCCCCAGCATTTT. The J gene is TRBJ1-5, the V gene TRBV19; D unclear. V was clipped by 2 bases and J by 1 base, with 6 bases between them. Germline CDR1 LNHDA, CDR2 SQIVND (reference sequence). The CDR3 is made up of 14 amino acids.

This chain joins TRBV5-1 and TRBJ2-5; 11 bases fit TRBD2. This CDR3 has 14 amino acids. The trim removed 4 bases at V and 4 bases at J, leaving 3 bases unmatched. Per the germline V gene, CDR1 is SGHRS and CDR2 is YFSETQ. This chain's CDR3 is CASSLTSGVETQYF. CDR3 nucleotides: TGCGCCAGCAGCCTGACTAGCGGGGTAGAGACCCAGTACTTC.

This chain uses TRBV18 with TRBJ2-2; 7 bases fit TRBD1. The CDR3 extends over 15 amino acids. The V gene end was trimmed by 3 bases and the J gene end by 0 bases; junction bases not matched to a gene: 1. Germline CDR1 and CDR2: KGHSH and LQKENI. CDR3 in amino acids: CASSPGQSNTGELFF. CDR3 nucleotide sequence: TGTGCCAGCTCACCGGGACAGTCGAACACCGGGGAGCTGTTTTTT.

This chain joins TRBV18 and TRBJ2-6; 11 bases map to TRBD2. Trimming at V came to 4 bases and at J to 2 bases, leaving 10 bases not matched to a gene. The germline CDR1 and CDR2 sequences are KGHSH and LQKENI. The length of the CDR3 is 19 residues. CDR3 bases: TGTGCCAGCTCACAAAGGACACTAGCGGGGGAAGCTGGGGCCAACGTCCTGACTTTC. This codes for CASSQRTLAGEAGANVLTF.

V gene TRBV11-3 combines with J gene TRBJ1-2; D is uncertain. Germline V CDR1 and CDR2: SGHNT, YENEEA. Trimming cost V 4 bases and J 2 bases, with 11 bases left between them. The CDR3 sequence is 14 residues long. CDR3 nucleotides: TGTGCCAGCAGCTCCTCGGTGGGGAACTATGGCTACACCTTC. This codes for CASSSSVGNYGYTF. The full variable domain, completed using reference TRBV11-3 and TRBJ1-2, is EAGVVQSPRYKIIEKKQPVAFWCNPISGHNTLYWYLQNLGQGPELLIRYENEEAVDDSQLPKDRFSAERLKGVDSTLKIQPAELGDSAVYLCASSSSVGNYGYTFGSGTRLTVV.

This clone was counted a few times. CDR3 in amino acids: CAWSVGTGNIQYF. DNA for the CDR3: TGTGCCTGGAGTGTTGGGACAGGGAACATTCAGTACTTC. The chain joins TRBV30 to TRBJ2-4; TRBD1 matches at 9 bases. The CDR3 spans 13 residues. Germline V gene sequence: CDR1 GTSNPN, CDR2 SVGIG (reference sequence). V was clipped by 0 bases and J by 7 bases; unmatched bases: 1.

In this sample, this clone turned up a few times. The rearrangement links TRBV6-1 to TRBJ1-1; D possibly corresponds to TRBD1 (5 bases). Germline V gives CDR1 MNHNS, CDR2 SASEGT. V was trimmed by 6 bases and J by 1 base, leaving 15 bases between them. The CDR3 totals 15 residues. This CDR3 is CASREGLGWNTEAFF. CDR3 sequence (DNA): TGTGCCAGCAGGGAGGGGTTGGGTTGGAACACTGAAGCTTTCTTT.

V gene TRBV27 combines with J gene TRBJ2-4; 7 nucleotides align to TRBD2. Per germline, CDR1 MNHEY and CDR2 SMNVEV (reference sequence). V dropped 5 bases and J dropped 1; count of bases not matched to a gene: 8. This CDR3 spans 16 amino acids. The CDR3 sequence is CASSPGEGWAKNIQYF. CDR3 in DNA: TGTGCCAGCAGTCCCGGGGAGGGCTGGGCCAAAAACATTCAGTACTTC.

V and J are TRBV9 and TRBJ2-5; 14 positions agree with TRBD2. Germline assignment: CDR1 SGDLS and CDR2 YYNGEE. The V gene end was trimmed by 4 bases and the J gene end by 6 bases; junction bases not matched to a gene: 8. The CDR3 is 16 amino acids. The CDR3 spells CASSSPGTSGSQTQYF. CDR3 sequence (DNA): TGTGCCAGCAGCTCTCCAGGGACTAGCGGGAGTCAGACCCAGTACTTC.

CDR3 loop: CAISAATGLNTEAFF. The CDR3 DNA reads as TGTGCCATCAGTGCCGCGACAGGGCTGAACACTGAAGCTTTCTTT. J is TRBJ1-1 and V is TRBV10-3, with 7 bases identical to TRBD1. V dropped 4 bases and J dropped 0; count of bases not matched to a gene: 5. Germline V gene data show CDR1 as ENHRY and CDR2 as SYGVKD. The CDR3 runs 15 residues.

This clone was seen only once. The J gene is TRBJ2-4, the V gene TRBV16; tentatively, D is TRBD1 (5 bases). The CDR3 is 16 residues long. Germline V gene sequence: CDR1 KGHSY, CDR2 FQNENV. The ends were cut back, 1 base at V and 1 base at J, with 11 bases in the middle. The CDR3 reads CASSQFQAGAKNIQYF. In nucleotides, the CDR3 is TGTGCCAGCAGCCAATTTCAAGCAGGGGCCAAAAACATTCAGTACTTC.

In DNA, the CDR3 is TGTGCCAGCCCCAGGGGGTTCGGCACCGGGGAGCTGTTTTTT. This gives the protein CASPRGFGTGELFF. The chain recombines TRBV7-9 with TRBJ2-2; TRBD1 matches 7 bases. Germline loops: CDR1 SEHNR, CDR2 FQNEAQ (reference sequence). After removal of 8 bases from V and 4 bases from J, the junction contained 7 bases not matched to a gene. CDR3 size: 14 residues.